Ten or more counts support the clone carrying this T cell receptor (beta chain). This entry is derived from a study of regulatory T cells in long-lasting Graves disease. The overall study: Newly diagnosed Graves' patients had under 3 months of antithyroid drugs.

Described time point: newly diagnosed GD, antithyroid drugs for less than 3 months. Making the TCR library involved RNA that had been extracted from PBMCs. HTBI primers from iRepertoire and Arm-PCR of CDR3 regions yielded the TCR beta libraries. TCRdb passed the multiplex PCR reads through MiXCR, listing each CDR3 protein once. Of some 220,000 distinct CDR3 sequences in the sample, roughly 19% were seen once. Germline V gene data show CDR1 as SGDLS and CDR2 as YYNGEE. Unmatched junction bases numbered 6, after V lost 3 bases and J lost 5 bases. There are 15 residues in the CDR3. The data were also submitted as part of a second study, on T cells in Graves' hyperthyroidism and ophthalmopathy.

The origin of this receptor is a woman under 40 with Graves disease. Source: peripheral blood mononuclear cells (PBMCs), taken at new diagnosis, from a patient treated with antithyroid drugs. The rearrangement links TRBV9 to TRBJ2-5, with TRBD1 matching over 11 bases. Written as DNA, the CDR3 is TGTGCCAGCAGCGCTATGGGACAGGGGGTGGAGACCCAGTACTTC. The encoded protein is CASSAMGQGVETQYF.